The 7 T cell receptor beta chains given below trace back to one sample, sequenced in a study of T-cell memory formation after mild COVID-19. Using its own MiXCR run on the 5' RACE reads, TCRdb lists one record per CDR3 protein. In the table there are about 340,000 distinct CDR3 sequences, around 13% of which are singletons. Specimen: PBMCs or a T cell subset sorted from them (not recorded which). Every receptor here comes from a man in his late teens or twenties who had mild COVID-19 (a few samples of this study predate the infection). Cell type and time point are not known.

This clonotype occurred many times. CDR3 protein: CAWVGRPSYNEQFF. In nucleotides, the CDR3 is TGTGCCTGGGTGGGGCGACCGTCCTACAATGAGCAGTTCTTC. The rearrangement uses TRBV30 and TRBJ2-1; weak D call: TRBD1 (5 bases). Germline assignment: CDR1 GTSNPN and CDR2 SVGIG (reference sequence). This CDR3 contains 14 residues. Trimming cost V 5 bases and J 1 base, with 12 bases left between them.

This clonotype turned up a few times. The chain is built from TRBV20-1 and TRBJ2-7; TRBD1 might be the D (5 bases). Germline V lookup: CDR1 DFQATT, CDR2 SNEGSKA (reference sequence). The CDR3 consists of 15 residues. V lost 0 bases to trimming and J lost 6 bases, with 18 bases between them. In nucleotides, the CDR3 is TGCAGTGCTAGAGATATTTTGCAGGGATGGATCGAGCAGTACGTC. Amino acids: CSARDILQGWIEQYV.

Only a few counts were recorded for this clonotype. The chain links TRBV12-3 or TRBV12-4 to TRBJ2-3; no clear D. Between the trimmed V and J ends, which lost 7 bases and 2 bases, there was a span of 13 bases. This CDR3 spans 14 amino acids. CDR3 in amino acids: CASTPYNPTDTQYF. The CDR3 DNA follows: TGTGCCAGCACCCCCTATAACCCCACAGATACGCAGTATTTT.

The table lists this clonotype with a few counts. This chain links TRBV20-1 with TRBJ1-1; D possibly corresponds to TRBD1 (6 bases). This CDR3 is built from 13 residues. V was clipped by 4 bases and J by 4 bases, with 13 bases between them. In germline, CDR1 is DFQATT, CDR2 SNEGSKA (reference sequence). The CDR3 is CSAIQGPSTEAFF. The CDR3 nucleotides read TGCAGTGCTATACAGGGTCCGAGCACTGAAGCTTTCTTT.

This clonotype was counted only a few times. The chain employs TRBV15 and TRBJ2-1; a possible D gene is TRBD1 (5 bases). The V and J ends lost 5 bases and 6 bases respectively, with 17 bases between them. The CDR3 extends over 15 amino acids. Germline lookup yields CDR1 LNHNV and CDR2 YYDKDF (reference sequence). CDR3 coding DNA: TGTGCCACCAGCTATCGACAGTTGGGGCTCAATGAGCAGTTCTTC. This codes for CATSYRQLGLNEQFF.

CDR3 region: CASSLRGAPGGNQPQHF. The CDR3 bases are TGTGCCAGCAGCCTTCGGGGGGCACCAGGGGGCAATCAGCCCCAGCATTTT. The chain employs TRBV7-8 and TRBJ1-5; possibly TRBD1 for D (6 bases). The V end lost 5 bases, the J end lost 2 bases, and 19 bases lay between the germline ends. The CDR3 spans 17 residues. CDR1 SGHVS and CDR2 FQNEAQ come from the germline V gene. Full variable domain (missing parts from reference TRBV7-8 and TRBJ1-5): GAGVSQSPRYKVAKRGQDVALRCDPISGHVSLFWYQQALGQGPEFLTYFQNEAQLDKSGLPSDRFFAERPEGSVSTLKIQRTQQEDSAVYLCASSLRGAPGGNQPQHFGDGTRLSIL.

This clonotype has at least ten counts. V usage is TRBV11-2 and J usage is TRBJ2-4, with 11 positions matching TRBD2. Germline V gene lookup returns CDR1 SGHAT and CDR2 FQNNGV. V gave up 5 bases and J gave up 9 bases; unmatched junction bases: 9. This CDR3 region has 15 residues. The CDR3, as DNA: TGTGCCAGCAGCGAAAATAGCGGGGGGGTCGGCATTCAGTACTTC. Translated: CASSENSGGVGIQYF.